This is a list of T cell receptor beta chains from one sample in a study of glioma-infiltrating T cells after dendritic cell vaccination. Some clones are missing from TCRdb's copy, which holds only in-frame ones; the method was immunoSEQ multiplex PCR. The sample has more than 30,000 clones; more than 90% are singletons. The specimen comprised blood, sampled before dendritic cell vaccination. Receptors were obtained from a human donor with glioblastoma. Each CDR3 is given with its conserved first and last residue. D genes are given only for firm matches. A row's size may be missing; if present it is once, few, many or a size class.

v_call: TRBV5-1; j_call: TRBJ2-2; clone_size: -; d_call: -; cdr3_nt: TGCGCCAGCAGCGTGATAGCGGCGAACACCGGGGAGCTGTTTTTT; cdr3_aa: CASSVIAANTGELFF
v_call: TRBV11-2; j_call: TRBJ2-2; clone_size: -; d_call: TRBD2; cdr3_nt: TGTGCCAGCTACGGGGGGGTTCCCACCGGGGAGCTGTTTTTT; cdr3_aa: CASYGGVPTGELFF
v_call: TRBV5-1; j_call: TRBJ1-3; clone_size: -; d_call: -; cdr3_nt: TGCGCCAGCAGCCCTGAGGGACACTCTGGAAACACCATATATTTT; cdr3_aa: CASSPEGHSGNTIYF
v_call: TRBV5-1; j_call: TRBJ1-3; clone_size: -; d_call: -; cdr3_nt: TGCGCCAGCCAGGAGGGGAGCTCTGGAAACACCATATATTTT; cdr3_aa: CASQEGSSGNTIYF
v_call: TRBV6-6; j_call: TRBJ2-5; clone_size: -; d_call: -; cdr3_nt: TGTGCCAGCAGTTCCCCACTCGTGTACCAAGAGACCCAGTACTTC; cdr3_aa: CASSSPLVYQETQYF
v_call: TRBV7-9; j_call: TRBJ2-7; clone_size: -; d_call: -; cdr3_nt: TGTGCCAGCAGCTATCAACAGGGAGATGAGCAGTACTTC; cdr3_aa: CASSYQQGDEQYF
v_call: TRBV6-1; j_call: TRBJ2-2; clone_size: few; d_call: -; cdr3_nt: TGTGCCAGCATCTTGCAGGGTCGTGGCGGGGAGCTGTTTTTT; cdr3_aa: CASILQGRGGELFF
v_call: TRBV11-2; j_call: TRBJ1-2; clone_size: -; d_call: -; cdr3_nt: TGTGCCAGCAGCCCCCTGCAGGGGAGGGGAAACTATGGCTACACCTTC; cdr3_aa: CASSPLQGRGNYGYTF
v_call: TRBV5-6; j_call: TRBJ1-2; clone_size: -; d_call: TRBD1; cdr3_nt: TGTGCCAGCAGCTTCGGACAGGGAGATGGCTACACCTTC; cdr3_aa: CASSFGQGDGYTF
v_call: TRBV4-1; j_call: TRBJ2-5; clone_size: -; d_call: TRBD2; cdr3_nt: TGCGCCAGCAGCCAAGAAGCTAGCGGGGGATACCAAGAGACCCAGTACTTC; cdr3_aa: CASSQEASGGYQETQYF
v_call: TRBV18; j_call: TRBJ2-7; clone_size: -; d_call: -; cdr3_nt: TGTGCCAGCTCACCAGCGGGGCTTTCCTACGAGCAGTACTTC; cdr3_aa: CASSPAGLSYEQYF
v_call: TRBV6-1; j_call: TRBJ2-5; clone_size: -; d_call: TRBD2; cdr3_nt: TGTGCCAGCAGTGGCTCGAGCGGGGGCCTGTACCAAGAGACCCAGTACTTC; cdr3_aa: CASSGSSGGLYQETQYF
v_call: TRBV11-2; j_call: TRBJ2-7; clone_size: -; d_call: -; cdr3_nt: TGTGCCAGCAGCTCCCTCCAGGGCCCCGCCAACTACGAGCAGTACTTC; cdr3_aa: CASSSLQGPANYEQYF
v_call: TRBV2; j_call: TRBJ1-1; clone_size: once; d_call: -; cdr3_nt: TGTGCCAGCAGGGTACTAAACACTGAAGCTTTCTTT; cdr3_aa: CASRVLNTEAFF
v_call: TRBV27; j_call: TRBJ2-7; clone_size: -; d_call: TRBD1; cdr3_nt: TGTGCCAGCAGTTTCATTCAGGGGGCATACGAGCAGTACTTC; cdr3_aa: CASSFIQGAYEQYF
v_call: TRBV18; j_call: TRBJ2-7; clone_size: -; d_call: -; cdr3_nt: TGTGCCAGCTCACCACCGGGCAGGGGGGCCTACGAGCAGTACTTC; cdr3_aa: CASSPPGRGAYEQYF
v_call: TRBV4-1; j_call: TRBJ1-5; clone_size: -; d_call: -; cdr3_nt: TGCGCCAGCAGCCAATCCAGCACCAGGGGCAGACAGCCCCAGCATTTT; cdr3_aa: CASSQSSTRGRQPQHF
v_call: TRBV7-9; j_call: TRBJ2-1; clone_size: -; d_call: TRBD2; cdr3_nt: TGTGCCAGCAGCTTAGGCACCGGGACTAGCGTTTACAATGAGCAGTTCTTC; cdr3_aa: CASSLGTGTSVYNEQFF
v_call: TRBV10-3; j_call: TRBJ2-1; clone_size: -; d_call: TRBD1; cdr3_nt: TGTGCCATCAGCGGGACAGGGGTTCCCTACAATGAGCAGTTCTTC; cdr3_aa: CAISGTGVPYNEQFF
v_call: TRBV5-5; j_call: TRBJ1-1; clone_size: -; d_call: TRBD1; cdr3_nt: TGTGCCAGCAGCTTGGAGGACAGGGGGCGAACAGGGACTGAAGCTTTCTTT; cdr3_aa: CASSLEDRGRTGTEAFF
v_call: TRBV5-1; j_call: TRBJ2-5; clone_size: -; d_call: TRBD1; cdr3_nt: TGCGCCAGCAGCCGCGGACAGGGCCAAGAGACCCAGTACTTC; cdr3_aa: CASSRGQGQETQYF
v_call: TRBV7-2; j_call: TRBJ2-3; clone_size: once; d_call: TRBD2; cdr3_nt: TGTGCCAGCAGTCCAAGACTAGCGGGGGGAACAGATACGCAGTATTTT; cdr3_aa: CASSPRLAGGTDTQYF
v_call: TRBV7-2; j_call: TRBJ2-5; clone_size: -; d_call: -; cdr3_nt: TGTGCCAGCAGTCAACCACAGGGTCTAGAGACCCAGTACTTC; cdr3_aa: CASSQPQGLETQYF
v_call: TRBV5-1; j_call: TRBJ1-5; clone_size: -; d_call: TRBD1; cdr3_nt: TGCGCCAGCAGCTTGGGGGGTACAGGGGGCGATCAGCCCCAGCATTTT; cdr3_aa: CASSLGGTGGDQPQHF
v_call: TRBV5-4; j_call: TRBJ2-2; clone_size: -; d_call: -; cdr3_nt: TGTGCCAGCAGCTTGGCCGGGCGGGGTACCCTCTTGGGGGGGCTGTTTTTT; cdr3_aa: CASSLAGRGTLLGGLFF
v_call: TRBV5-1; j_call: TRBJ2-5; clone_size: -; d_call: TRBD2; cdr3_nt: TGCGCCAGCAGCTCGGCGGGGGGGTTGGAGACCCAGTACTTC; cdr3_aa: CASSSAGGLETQYF
v_call: TRBV25-1; j_call: TRBJ2-1; clone_size: -; d_call: -; cdr3_nt: TGTGCCAGCGAACGGGGGATCTCCTACAATGAGCAGTTCTTC; cdr3_aa: CASERGISYNEQFF
v_call: TRBV6-5; j_call: TRBJ1-1; clone_size: -; d_call: TRBD1; cdr3_nt: TGTGCCAGCAGTTACTCGTCCAGGGGGTTTGAAGCTTTCTTT; cdr3_aa: CASSYSSRGFEAFF
v_call: TRBV6-1; j_call: TRBJ1-5; clone_size: -; d_call: TRBD1; cdr3_nt: TGTGCCAGCAGTACCCGGATAGGGGGCTATCAGCCCCAGCATTTT; cdr3_aa: CASSTRIGGYQPQHF
v_call: TRBV10-3; j_call: TRBJ2-7; clone_size: -; d_call: TRBD1; cdr3_nt: TGTGCCGCCGGACAGGCTAGCTCCTACGAGCAGTACTTC; cdr3_aa: CAAGQASSYEQYF
v_call: TRBV21-1; j_call: TRBJ2-2; clone_size: -; d_call: -; cdr3_nt: TGTGCCAGCAGGAATCCTGACAGGGCCGGGTACACCGGGGAGCTGTTTTTT; cdr3_aa: CASRNPDRAGYTGELFF
v_call: TRBV5-1; j_call: TRBJ2-7; clone_size: -; d_call: TRBD2; cdr3_nt: TGCGCCAGCAGCTACTTAATCGGGGGGACCACTTACGAGCAGTACTTC; cdr3_aa: CASSYLIGGTTYEQYF
v_call: TRBV7-2; j_call: TRBJ2-7; clone_size: -; d_call: TRBD1; cdr3_nt: TGTGCCAGCAGTTGGCGACAGGGCCTTTTATTTAGGTTC; cdr3_aa: CASSWRQGLLFRF
v_call: TRBV5-1; j_call: TRBJ2-7; clone_size: -; d_call: TRBD1; cdr3_nt: TGCGCCAGCAGCTTGATGGACAGGGTGTCCTACGAGCAGTACTTC; cdr3_aa: CASSLMDRVSYEQYF
v_call: TRBV5-1; j_call: TRBJ1-2; clone_size: -; d_call: TRBD1; cdr3_nt: TGCGCCAGCAGGGGATTAGGGACAGAAGCTTATGGCTACACCTTC; cdr3_aa: CASRGLGTEAYGYTF
v_call: TRBV18; j_call: TRBJ2-5; clone_size: -; d_call: TRBD1; cdr3_nt: TGTGCCAGCTCACCGCGACAGGGCATGGAGACCCAGTACTTC; cdr3_aa: CASSPRQGMETQYF
v_call: TRBV28; j_call: TRBJ1-6; clone_size: -; d_call: -; cdr3_nt: TGTGCCAGCAGCTCCGGGGGGATCAGGACCTATAATTCACCCCTCCACTTT; cdr3_aa: CASSSGGIRTYNSPLHF
v_call: TRBV12-5; j_call: TRBJ2-5; clone_size: -; d_call: TRBD2; cdr3_nt: TGTGCTAGTGGTTCCCTCCGACTAGCGGGGGACCGATCAGGGGAGACCCAGTACTTC; cdr3_aa: CASGSLRLAGDRSGETQYF
v_call: TRBV5-1; j_call: TRBJ2-1; clone_size: -; d_call: -; cdr3_nt: TGCGCCAGCAGCTTGGGTCGGGTTCCCTCCTACAATGAGCAGTTCTTC; cdr3_aa: CASSLGRVPSYNEQFF
v_call: TRBV11-3; j_call: TRBJ2-2; clone_size: -; d_call: -; cdr3_nt: TGTGCCAGCAGCCCCAGTCGAGGGATCGGGGAGCTGTTTTTT; cdr3_aa: CASSPSRGIGELFF
v_call: TRBV6-5; j_call: TRBJ2-7; clone_size: -; d_call: -; cdr3_nt: TGTGCCAGCAGTGCGTGGACAACATACGAGCAGTACTTC; cdr3_aa: CASSAWTTYEQYF
v_call: TRBV4-1; j_call: TRBJ2-1; clone_size: -; d_call: -; cdr3_nt: TGCGCCAGCAGCCATCAGCCCCAAGGAGGCTACAATGAGCAGTTCTTC; cdr3_aa: CASSHQPQGGYNEQFF
v_call: TRBV6-1; j_call: TRBJ1-1; clone_size: -; d_call: -; cdr3_nt: TGTGCCAGCAGTGTCGGGGTGGGGTTGAACACTGAAGCTTTCTTT; cdr3_aa: CASSVGVGLNTEAFF
v_call: TRBV11-2; j_call: TRBJ2-5; clone_size: -; d_call: TRBD1; cdr3_nt: TGTGCCAGCAGCCTCGACAGGGCAGAGACCCAGTACTTC; cdr3_aa: CASSLDRAETQYF
v_call: TRBV7-2; j_call: TRBJ2-1; clone_size: -; d_call: -; cdr3_nt: TGTGCCAGCAGCTTAGAAGCTGTGAGCTCCTACAATGAGCAGTTCTTC; cdr3_aa: CASSLEAVSSYNEQFF
v_call: TRBV11-2; j_call: TRBJ2-5; clone_size: -; d_call: -; cdr3_nt: TGTGCCAGCAGCTTAGTGACAGCACAAGAGACCCAGTACTTC; cdr3_aa: CASSLVTAQETQYF
v_call: TRBV7-2; j_call: TRBJ2-7; clone_size: -; d_call: -; cdr3_nt: TGTGCCAGCAGCTTAGGTTCAGGGGGGTTTAGCTCCTACGAGCAGTACTTC; cdr3_aa: CASSLGSGGFSSYEQYF
v_call: TRBV19; j_call: TRBJ2-7; clone_size: -; d_call: TRBD2; cdr3_nt: TGTGCCAGTAGGGATTCCGGGACTAGTGTCTACGAGCAGTACTTC; cdr3_aa: CASRDSGTSVYEQYF